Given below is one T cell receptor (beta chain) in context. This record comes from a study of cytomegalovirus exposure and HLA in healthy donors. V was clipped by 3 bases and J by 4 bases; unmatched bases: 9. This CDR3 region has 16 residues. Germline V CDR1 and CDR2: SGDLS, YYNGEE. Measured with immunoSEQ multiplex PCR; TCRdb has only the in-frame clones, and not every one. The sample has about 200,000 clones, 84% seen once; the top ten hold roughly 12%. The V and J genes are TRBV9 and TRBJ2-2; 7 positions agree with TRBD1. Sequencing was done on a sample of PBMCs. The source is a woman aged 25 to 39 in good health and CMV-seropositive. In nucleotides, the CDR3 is TGTGCCAGCAGCGAACAGGGGAAGACGCCCACCGGGGAGCTGTTTTTT. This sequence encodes CASSEQGKTPTGELFF.